A selection of T cell receptor beta chains follows, all from one sample in a study of T-cell reconstitution after alpha-beta-depleted transplantation in children. MiXCR, applied by TCRdb to the PCR reads, yields one record per CDR3 protein. The sample lists a few hundred thousand distinct CDR3 sequences, 13% occurring once. The sample consisted of PBMCs, mostly from graft donor cells, taken 360 days after TCRalphabeta/CD19-depleted stem cell transplant. The receptor set was obtained from a male patient under 18 who had a stem cell transplant for acute myeloid leukemia, so the T cells may come from the graft donor. CDR3s include the opening cysteine and the closing phenylalanine or tryptophan. Each record gives: D gene, J gene, V gene, CDR3 length, clone size, CDR3 protein, CDR3 DNA. D genes are given only for firm matches. The size entry is marked missing in some rows and otherwise reads once, few, many or a size class.

D: -; J: TRBJ2-5; V: TRBV14; length: 14; size: -; CDR3: CASSPVQGAKTQYF; DNA: TGTGCCAGCAGCCCGGTTCAGGGTGCAAAGACCCAGTACTTC
D: -; J: TRBJ2-1; V: TRBV7-6; length: 13; size: -; CDR3: CASSLAESHEQFF; DNA: TGTGCCAGCAGCTTAGCTGAGAGTCATGAGCAGTTCTTC
D: TRBD2; J: TRBJ2-5; V: TRBV7-2; length: 17; size: once; CDR3: CASSLANSGRFGETQYF; DNA: TGTGCCAGCAGCTTAGCGAATAGCGGGAGATTCGGAGAGACCCAGTACTTC
D: -; J: TRBJ2-7; V: TRBV6-6; length: 13; size: -; CDR3: CASSSAAIYEQYF; DNA: TGTGCCAGCTCCAGCGCTGCGATCTACGAGCAGTACTTC
D: TRBD2; J: TRBJ2-1; V: TRBV24-1; length: 14; size: -; CDR3: CATGGLSVYNEQFF; DNA: TGTGCCACCGGGGGACTATCGGTCTACAATGAGCAGTTCTTC
D: TRBD2; J: TRBJ2-7; V: TRBV5-1; length: 14; size: many; CDR3: CASSLPGLAYEQYF; DNA: TGCGCCAGCAGCTTGCCGGGACTAGCCTACGAGCAGTACTTC
D: -; J: TRBJ2-1; V: TRBV29-1; length: 14; size: -; CDR3: CSVEGRGRYNEQFF; DNA: TGCAGCGTTGAGGGTCGGGGCAGATACAATGAGCAGTTCTTC
D: -; J: TRBJ2-2; V: TRBV5-6; length: 15; size: -; CDR3: CASMGEVRDTGELFF; DNA: TGTGCCAGCATGGGTGAAGTGAGGGACACCGGGGAGCTGTTTTTT
D: TRBD1; J: TRBJ1-5; V: TRBV28; length: 15; size: few; CDR3: CASTTQGGDNQPQHF; DNA: TGTGCCAGCACCACACAGGGGGGGGACAATCAGCCCCAGCATTTT
D: -; J: TRBJ2-7; V: TRBV29-1; length: 14; size: once; CDR3: CSVEGPGRLYEQYF; DNA: TGCAGCGTTGAAGGACCAGGCCGGCTCTACGAGCAGTACTTC
D: TRBD2; J: TRBJ2-3; V: TRBV7-2; length: 15; size: many; CDR3: CASSLFQRELDTQYF; DNA: TGTGCCAGCAGCTTATTCCAGCGGGAGCTGGATACGCAGTATTTT
D: -; J: TRBJ2-7; V: TRBV28; length: 12; size: many; CDR3: CASSSGSYEQYF; DNA: TGTGCCAGCAGTTCCGGAAGCTACGAGCAGTACTTC
D: -; J: TRBJ2-3; V: TRBV5-1; length: 14; size: many; CDR3: CASSLPGSTDTQYF; DNA: TGCGCCAGCAGCTTGCCTGGAAGCACAGATACGCAGTATTTT
D: TRBD2; J: TRBJ2-7; V: TRBV20-1; length: 17; size: -; CDR3: CSARDRSGSSGGHEQYF; DNA: TGCAGTGCTAGAGATCGGAGCGGGAGTTCCGGGGGCCACGAGCAGTACTTC
D: -; J: TRBJ1-2; V: TRBV12-3/TRBV12-4; length: 13; size: -; CDR3: CASSWSGGNGYTF; DNA: TGTGCCAGCAGTTGGTCGGGGGGCAATGGCTACACCTTC
D: TRBD1; J: TRBJ2-6; V: TRBV12-3/TRBV12-4; length: 18; size: -; CDR3: CASSLAGTGSSGANVLTF; DNA: TGTGCCAGCAGTTTGGCCGGGACAGGTTCCTCTGGGGCCAACGTCCTGACTTTC
D: TRBD1; J: TRBJ2-7; V: TRBV28; length: 15; size: many; CDR3: CASRRGQGSGYEQYF; DNA: TGTGCCAGCAGACGGGGACAGGGGAGCGGCTACGAGCAGTACTTC
D: TRBD1; J: TRBJ1-1; V: TRBV7-9; length: 13; size: many; CDR3: CASSLGQYTEAFF; DNA: TGTGCCAGCAGCTTGGGACAGTACACTGAAGCTTTCTTT
D: -; J: TRBJ1-1; V: TRBV7-2; length: 14; size: many; CDR3: CASSFVDRGTEAFF; DNA: TGTGCCAGCAGCTTCGTTGACAGAGGAACTGAAGCTTTCTTT
D: -; J: TRBJ2-7; V: TRBV20-1; length: 10; size: few; CDR3: CSARGLEQYF; DNA: TGCAGCGCTCGAGGGCTCGAGCAGTACTTC
D: -; J: TRBJ2-1; V: TRBV15; length: 16; size: -; CDR3: CATSRELVGAIDEQFF; DNA: TGTGCCACCAGCAGAGAGCTGGTGGGAGCCATCGATGAGCAGTTCTTC
D: -; J: TRBJ2-3; V: TRBV28; length: 14; size: few; CDR3: CASSLGGAADTQYF; DNA: TGTGCCAGCAGTTTGGGGGGGGCGGCAGATACGCAGTATTTT
D: TRBD2; J: TRBJ2-5; V: TRBV20-1; length: 13; size: -; CDR3: CSARDYRMETQYF; DNA: TGCAGTGCCAGGGACTACCGAATGGAGACCCAGTACTTC
D: TRBD2; J: TRBJ2-2; V: TRBV6-5; length: 17; size: few; CDR3: CASSYWLAGGDTGELFF; DNA: TGTGCCAGCAGTTACTGGCTAGCGGGAGGGGACACCGGGGAGCTGTTTTTT
D: TRBD1; J: TRBJ2-1; V: TRBV15; length: 14; size: few; CDR3: CATSPTGASNEQFF; DNA: TGTGCCACCAGCCCGACAGGGGCTAGCAATGAGCAGTTCTTC
D: TRBD2; J: TRBJ2-3; V: TRBV5-1; length: 17; size: -; CDR3: CASSSYTTSGTADTQYF; DNA: TGCGCCAGCAGCTCATACACGACTAGCGGGACCGCAGATACGCAGTATTTT
D: -; J: TRBJ1-5; V: TRBV18; length: 14; size: -; CDR3: CASSPLGLGQPQHF; DNA: TGTGCCAGCTCACCACTTGGGTTAGGGCAGCCCCAGCATTTT
D: -; J: TRBJ2-5; V: TRBV20-1; length: 13; size: many; CDR3: CSASPEPQETQYF; DNA: TGCAGTGCTAGCCCTGAGCCCCAAGAGACCCAGTACTTC
D: TRBD1; J: TRBJ2-7; V: TRBV10-3; length: 12; size: -; CDR3: CAIGQGTYEQYF; DNA: TGTGCCATCGGACAGGGGACCTACGAGCAGTACTTC
D: -; J: TRBJ2-1; V: TRBV4-3; length: 14; size: -; CDR3: CASSQDGPREEQFF; DNA: TGCGCCAGCAGCCAAGATGGGCCCCGGGAGGAGCAGTTCTTC
D: TRBD1; J: TRBJ1-1; V: TRBV7-9; length: 15; size: many; CDR3: CASSIPTGMNTEAFF; DNA: TGTGCCAGCAGCATACCGACAGGGATGAACACTGAAGCTTTCTTT
D: TRBD2; J: TRBJ2-1; V: TRBV7-8; length: 18; size: -; CDR3: CASSMGLAGGLVHNEQFF; DNA: TGTGCCAGCAGCATGGGACTAGCGGGAGGGTTGGTCCACAATGAGCAGTTCTTC
D: -; J: TRBJ1-1; V: TRBV19; length: 14; size: few; CDR3: CASNPGRRSTEAFF; DNA: TGTGCCAGTAATCCGGGCCGGAGGAGCACTGAAGCTTTCTTT
D: TRBD1; J: TRBJ2-3; V: TRBV18; length: 18; size: -; CDR3: CASSLWVYRDRSTDTQYF; DNA: TGTGCCAGCTCATTATGGGTCTACCGGGACAGGAGCACAGATACGCAGTATTTT
D: TRBD2; J: TRBJ2-3; V: TRBV5-4; length: 18; size: few; CDR3: CASSLAASGRGGTDTQYF; DNA: TGTGCCAGCAGCTTGGCGGCTAGCGGGAGGGGGGGCACAGATACGCAGTATTTT
D: -; J: TRBJ2-7; V: TRBV6-2/TRBV6-3; length: 16; size: few; CDR3: CASSMFWTAPTYEQYF; DNA: TGTGCCAGCAGTATGTTCTGGACAGCCCCTACCTACGAGCAGTACTTC
D: -; J: TRBJ2-7; V: TRBV28; length: 16; size: -; CDR3: CASSFSGATGLHEQYF; DNA: TGTGCCAGCAGTTTTAGCGGTGCTACAGGGCTCCACGAGCAGTACTTC
D: TRBD1; J: TRBJ2-1; V: TRBV20-1; length: 12; size: -; CDR3: CSAWDRYNEQFF; DNA: TGCAGTGCTTGGGACAGATACAATGAGCAGTTCTTC
D: TRBD1; J: TRBJ1-1; V: TRBV20-1; length: 13; size: -; CDR3: CSALRQGRTEAFF; DNA: TGCAGTGCTTTGCGACAGGGGAGGACTGAAGCTTTCTTT
D: TRBD2; J: TRBJ2-3; V: TRBV20-1; length: 15; size: -; CDR3: CSATPVAGRTDTQYF; DNA: TGCAGTGCCACTCCCGTAGCGGGCCGCACAGATACGCAGTATTTT
D: TRBD2; J: TRBJ2-1; V: TRBV4-2; length: 18; size: -; CDR3: CASSLTSPGLAGEGEQFF; DNA: TGTGCCAGCAGCCTCACCTCGCCGGGACTAGCGGGAGAGGGTGAGCAGTTCTTC
D: -; J: TRBJ1-4; V: TRBV29-1; length: 12; size: -; CDR3: CSFRWGNEKLFF; DNA: TGCAGCTTTAGGTGGGGAAATGAAAAACTGTTTTTT
D: -; J: TRBJ1-2; V: TRBV6-5; length: 14; size: -; CDR3: CDSSSFGGGGGYTF; DNA: TGTGACAGCAGTTCTTTCGGGGGTGGGGGTGGCTACACCTTC
D: TRBD2; J: TRBJ2-2; V: TRBV7-6; length: 17; size: many; CDR3: CASSLVGLAGGSGELFF; DNA: TGTGCCAGCAGCTTAGTCGGACTAGCGGGAGGCTCCGGGGAGCTGTTTTTT
D: -; J: TRBJ2-3; V: TRBV4-1; length: 14; size: many; CDR3: CASSLWTGTDTQYF; DNA: TGCGCCAGCAGCCTTTGGACAGGCACAGATACGCAGTATTTT
D: TRBD1; J: TRBJ2-1; V: TRBV5-1; length: 20; size: -; CDR3: CASSLVLQGAKWVFYNEQFF; DNA: TGCGCCAGCAGCTTGGTGTTACAGGGGGCGAAGTGGGTTTTCTACAATGAGCAGTTCTTC
D: TRBD1; J: TRBJ2-4; V: TRBV29-1; length: 16; size: few; CDR3: CSAPLTGALAKNIQYF; DNA: TGCAGCGCCCCATTGACAGGGGCCTTAGCCAAAAACATTCAGTACTTC
D: -; J: TRBJ2-7; V: TRBV7-9; length: 14; size: many; CDR3: CASSLAGSAYEQYF; DNA: TGTGCCAGCAGCTTAGCTGGCAGCGCCTACGAGCAGTACTTC
D: TRBD2; J: TRBJ2-4; V: TRBV20-1; length: 14; size: -; CDR3: CSARGREVKNIQYF; DNA: TGCAGTGCTAGAGGGCGGGAGGTCAAAAACATTCAGTACTTC
D: TRBD2; J: TRBJ2-1; V: TRBV5-1; length: 14; size: -; CDR3: CASSPLRGGNEQFF; DNA: TGCGCCAGCAGCCCGCTACGGGGGGGTAATGAGCAGTTCTTC